The 10 T cell receptor beta chains given below trace back to one sample, sequenced in a study of radiotherapy plus CTLA-4 blockade in lung cancer. Repertoires were generated with immunoSEQ multiplex PCR, while TCRdb's copy carries only in-frame clones and drops some. The table records tens of thousands of clones, 60% to 75% of them present only once. Sequenced here: peripheral blood, sampled from a patient treated with radiotherapy plus ipilimumab. The receptors were sampled from a human donor with non-small cell lung cancer whose response to radiotherapy plus ipilimumab could not be evaluated.

The CDR3 sequence is CASSLSGGRDEQYF. CDR3 DNA: TGTGCCAGCAGCTTATCAGGGGGAAGGGACGAGCAGTACTTC. The chain employs TRBV7-9 and TRBJ2-7; 7 bases are a match to TRBD1. This CDR3 spans 14 amino acids. The germline V gene has CDR1 SEHNR and CDR2 FQNEAQ (reference sequence). After removal of 2 bases from V and 5 bases from J, the junction contained 6 bases not matched to a gene.

This clone is a singleton in its sample. The chain links TRBV7-2 to TRBJ2-3; no definite D call. CDR1 and CDR2 (germline): SGHTA, FQGNSA. This CDR3 is 15 amino acids long. Trimming shortened V by 2 bases and J by 5 bases, and 14 bases separated the two germline ends. As DNA, the CDR3 is TGTGCCAGCAGCTTATCGGCGGTCCGGTTAGATACGCAGTATTTT. Translated: CASSLSAVRLDTQYF.

J is TRBJ2-7 and V is TRBV7-1; 9 bases match TRBD2. TRBV7-1 is classed as an ORF, of uncertain function. This CDR3 comprises 15 residues. V shed 4 bases, J shed 7 bases, and the junction held 11 bases outside the gene matches. CDR3 region: CASSLASGKTREQYF. Here the CDR3 DNA reads TGTGCCAGCAGCTTGGCTAGCGGGAAAACGAGGGAGCAGTACTTC.

This clone came up a few times. This rearrangement joins TRBV5-6 to TRBJ1-5; 7 nucleotides match TRBD1. Germline lookup yields CDR1 SGHDT and CDR2 YYEEEE. The CDR3 contains 17 residues. Trimming cost V 8 bases and J 3 bases; bases outside gene matches: 17. CDR3 protein: CARALRKGALNNQPQHF. The CDR3 DNA sequence: TGTGCCAGAGCCCTTAGGAAGGGGGCGCTGAACAATCAGCCCCAGCATTTT.

This clone is labeled as medium-sized. The rearrangement joins TRBV28 to TRBJ2-7, with 7 bases identical to TRBD2. Unmatched junction bases numbered 6, after V lost 5 bases and J lost 8 bases. From germline, CDR1 is MDHEN and CDR2 SYDVKM. CDR3 length equals 12 residues. CDR3 residues: CASSPPRGKQYF. The CDR3, as DNA: TGTGCCAGCAGTCCCCCGCGGGGGAAGCAGTACTTC.

This clone was seen only a few times. V usage is TRBV5-1 and J usage is TRBJ2-1, with TRBD2 matching over 10 bases. In germline, CDR1 is SGHRS, CDR2 YFSETQ. J was trimmed by 6 bases and V by 4 bases; bases with no gene match: 4. The CDR3 sequence is 14 residues long. The CDR3 DNA reads as TGCGCCAGCAGCCATAGCGGGAGGTCCAATGAGCAGTTCTTC. Protein product: CASSHSGRSNEQFF.

This clone was seen a single time. The chain is built from TRBV9 and TRBJ2-1, with D possibly matching TRBD2 (7 bases). V lost 4 bases, J lost 7 bases, and 18 bases lay in between. The CDR3 has 15 residues. Germline CDR1 is SGDLS and CDR2 is YYNGEE. The CDR3 DNA follows: TGTGCCAGCAGCCCCATCGCAGGGGAGGGAAATGAGCAGTTCTTC. This sequence encodes CASSPIAGEGNEQFF.

The table lists this clone with a count of one. This chain joins TRBV15 and TRBJ1-5; no clear D. The V gene's germline CDR1 is LNHNV and CDR2 YYDKDF (reference sequence). Trimming took 0 bases from V and 0 from J, leaving 12 bases between them. The CDR3 is made up of 17 amino acids. The CDR3 DNA sequence: TGTGCCACCAGCAGAGATGGAGGGAGGCCTAGCAATCAGCCCCAGCATTTT. Translated, it gives CATSRDGGRPSNQPQHF.

This clone is deemed medium-sized. The chain recombines TRBV19 with TRBJ1-1, with D unclear. The CDR3 contains 16 residues. V was pared by 0 bases and J by 8 bases, with 19 bases between. Germline values: CDR1 LNHDA, CDR2 SQIVND (reference sequence). The CDR3 is CASSIDHSPRGKEAFF. CDR3 DNA sequence: TGTGCCAGTAGTATAGATCACTCCCCGAGAGGTAAGGAAGCTTTCTTT.

V gene TRBV6-1 combines with J gene TRBJ2-2; 7 bases match TRBD1. Per the germline V gene, CDR1 is MNHNS and CDR2 is SASEGT. V shed 3 bases and J 6 bases; nucleotides not matched to a gene: 4. This CDR3 is built from 14 residues. For the CDR3, the DNA is TGTGCCAGCAGTGACAGGGGGTACGCCGGGGAGCTGTTTTTT. This translates into CASSDRGYAGELFF.